The clone carrying this TCR beta chain has just one count. As yet, its antigen is unknown. Both 60 Vbeta primers and 13 Jbeta primers went into the PCR. Method: immunoSEQ multiplex PCR; TCRdb's copy keeps in-frame clones and lacks some. The sample lists fewer than 110,000 clones, 81% occurring once. CDR1 and CDR2 from the germline V gene are MGHDK and SYGVNS. V was trimmed by 2 bases and J by 1 base, leaving 14 bases between them. The CDR3 is made up of 16 amino acids. These data belong to a study of cytomegalovirus exposure and HLA in healthy donors. Overall study: Earlier work reported 117 million unique TCR beta sequences from approximately 180 million T cells. Broader study findings: For most TCR sequences rarity was the rule, although some public TCRs occurred in many donors. There were 164 TCR beta chains listed as cytomegalovirus-associated.

The receptor comes from a man younger than 40 in good health and CMV-seronegative. The chain is built from TRBV25-1 and TRBJ1-1; perhaps TRBD1 as D (6 bases). Input material: PBMCs. The CDR3 region has the DNA TGTGCCAGCAGTGAAGGTGGGGTACAGGGGAACACTGAAGCTTTCTTT. It yields the protein CASSEGGVQGNTEAFF. The variable domain in full, completed from reference TRBV25-1 and TRBJ1-1, reads EADIYQTPRYLVIGTGKKITLECSQTMGHDKMYWYQQDPGMELHLIHYSYGVNSTEKGDLSSESTVSRIRTEHFPLTLESARPSHTSQYLCASSEGGVQGNTEAFFGQGTRLTVV.